Listed below are T cell receptor beta chains from one sample, sequenced in a study of blood T cell repertoires in COVID-19. Generated by immunoSEQ multiplex PCR, the TCRdb table keeps only in-frame clones and is missing some. The repertoire holds 74,000 or so clones, with roughly nine tenths as singletons. The sequenced material came from peripheral blood. Every receptor here comes from a man aged 50 or older with active COVID-19. CDR3s include the opening cysteine and the closing phenylalanine or tryptophan. A D gene is named only where the DNA matches it firmly. Some rows mark clone size as missing; the rest say once, few, many or name a class of expanded clone.

D,J,V,size,CDR3,DNA
TRBD2,TRBJ2-7,TRBV7-2,.,CASSLGLAGLSYEQYF,TGTGCCAGCAGCCTAGGACTAGCTGGTCTCTCCTACGAGCAGTACTTC
TRBD2,TRBJ2-3,TRBV4-1,.,CASSRTLSGGVTDTQYF,TGCGCCAGCAGCCGAACACTTAGCGGGGGGGTGACAGATACGCAGTATTTT
TRBD1,TRBJ2-7,TRBV15,.,CATSRAWGTEAYEQYF,TGTGCCACCAGCAGAGCATGGGGGACAGAAGCCTACGAGCAGTACTTC
.,TRBJ1-1,TRBV2,.,CASSGTANTEAFF,TGTGCCAGCAGTGGGACAGCGAACACTGAAGCTTTCTTT
.,TRBJ2-5,TRBV18,.,CASSPIVGAKETQYF,TGTGCCAGCTCACCGATAGTGGGGGCCAAAGAGACCCAGTACTTC
TRBD2,TRBJ2-1,TRBV18,.,CASSPQRGEQFF,TGTGCCAGCTCACCACAGCGGGGCGAGCAGTTCTTC
.,TRBJ2-2,TRBV5-6,.,CASSLVSSGYTGELFF,TGTGCCAGCAGCTTGGTTTCGTCGGGGTACACCGGGGAGCTGTTTTTT
TRBD1,TRBJ1-2,TRBV11-3,.,CASSSTGKDYTF,TGTGCCAGCAGCTCGACAGGGAAGGACTACACCTTC
.,TRBJ1-4,TRBV28,.,CASSPQGLTNEKLFF,TGTGCCAGCAGTCCCCAGGGGCTAACTAATGAAAAACTGTTTTTT
.,TRBJ1-6,TRBV16,.,CASSQDTPYNSPLHF,TGTGCCAGCAGCCAAGATACTCCCTATAATTCACCCCTCCACTTT
.,TRBJ1-2,TRBV7-9,once,CASSPLAGLGYTF,TGTGCCAGCAGCCCGTTAGCAGGGTTGGGCTACACCTTC
.,TRBJ1-2,TRBV5-6,.,CASSLVSQNYGYTF,TGTGCCAGCAGCTTGGTCTCCCAGAACTATGGCTACACCTTC
TRBD2,TRBJ2-1,TRBV9,.,CASSVLSSGNSYNEQFF,TGTGCCAGCAGCGTTTTATCTAGCGGAAATTCCTACAATGAGCAGTTCTTC
.,TRBJ1-4,TRBV18,.,CASSRATSEKLFF,TGTGCCAGCTCACGGGCGACCTCGGAAAAACTGTTTTTT
.,TRBJ1-2,TRBV27,.,CASSFGQGRGNYGYTF,TGTGCCAGCAGTTTTGGTCAGGGAAGGGGGAACTATGGCTACACCTTC
.,TRBJ1-3,TRBV2,.,CASGSGMGNTIYF,TGTGCCAGCGGGAGTGGGATGGGAAACACCATATATTTT